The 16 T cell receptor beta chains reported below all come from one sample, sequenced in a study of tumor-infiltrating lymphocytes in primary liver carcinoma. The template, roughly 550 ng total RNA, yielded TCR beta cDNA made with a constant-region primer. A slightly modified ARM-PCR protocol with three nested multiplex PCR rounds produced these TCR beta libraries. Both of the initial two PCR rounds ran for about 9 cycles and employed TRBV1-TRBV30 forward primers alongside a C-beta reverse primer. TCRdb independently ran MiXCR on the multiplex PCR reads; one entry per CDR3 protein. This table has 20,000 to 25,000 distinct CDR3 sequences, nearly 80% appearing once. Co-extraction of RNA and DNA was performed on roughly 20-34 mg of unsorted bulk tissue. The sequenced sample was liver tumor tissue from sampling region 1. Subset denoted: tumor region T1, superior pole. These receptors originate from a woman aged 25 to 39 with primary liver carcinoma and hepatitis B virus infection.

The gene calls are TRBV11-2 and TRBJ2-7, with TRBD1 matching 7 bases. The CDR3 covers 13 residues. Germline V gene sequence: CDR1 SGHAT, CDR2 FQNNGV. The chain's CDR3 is CVNTETGINEQYF. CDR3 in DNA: TGTGTCAACACCGAGACAGGGATCAACGAGCAGTACTTC.

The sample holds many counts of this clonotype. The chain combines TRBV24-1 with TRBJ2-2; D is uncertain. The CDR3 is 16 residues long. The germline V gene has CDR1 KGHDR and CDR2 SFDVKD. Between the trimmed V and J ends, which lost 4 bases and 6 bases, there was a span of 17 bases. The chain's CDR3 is CATSESRPAESGELFF. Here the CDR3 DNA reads TGTGCCACCAGTGAAAGCAGGCCCGCTGAGTCCGGGGAGCTGTTTTTT.

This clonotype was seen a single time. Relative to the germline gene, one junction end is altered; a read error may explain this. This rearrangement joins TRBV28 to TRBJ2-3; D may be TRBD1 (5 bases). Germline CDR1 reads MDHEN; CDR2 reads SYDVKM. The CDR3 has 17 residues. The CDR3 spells CASCFDSIWWGTDTQYF. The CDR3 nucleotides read TGTGCCAGCTGTTTTGACAGTATCTGGTGGGGCACAGATACGCAGTATTTT.

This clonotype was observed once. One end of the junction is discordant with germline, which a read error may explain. For the CDR3, the DNA is TGCAGCGTTATCCATTGGGGTGGAGGCTATACCTTC. This codes for CSVIHWGGGYTF. The chain employs TRBV29-1 and TRBJ1-2, with unresolved D. Looked up from germline, CDR1 is SQVTM and CDR2 is ANQGSEA. This CDR3 is built from 12 residues.

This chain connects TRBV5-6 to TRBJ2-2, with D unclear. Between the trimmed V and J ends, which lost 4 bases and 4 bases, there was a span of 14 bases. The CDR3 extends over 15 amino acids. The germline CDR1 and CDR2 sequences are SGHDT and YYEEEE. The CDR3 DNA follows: TGTGCCAGCAGCGTGGCAGCCAGAATCACCGGGGAGCTGTTTTTT. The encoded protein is CASSVAARITGELFF.

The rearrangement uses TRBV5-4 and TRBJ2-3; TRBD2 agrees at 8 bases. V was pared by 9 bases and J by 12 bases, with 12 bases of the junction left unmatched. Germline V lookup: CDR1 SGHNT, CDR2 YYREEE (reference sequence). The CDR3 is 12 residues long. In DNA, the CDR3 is TGTGCCATCAAAAGCGGGGGAGATGCACAGTATTTT. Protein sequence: CAIKSGGDAQYF.

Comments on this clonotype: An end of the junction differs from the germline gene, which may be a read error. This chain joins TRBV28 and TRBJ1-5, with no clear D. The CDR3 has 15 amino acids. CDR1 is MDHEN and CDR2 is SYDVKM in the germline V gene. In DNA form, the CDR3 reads TGTGCCAGCAGCCAGTCGGGAGTCAGTAATCAGTCCCAGCATTTT. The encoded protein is CASSQSGVSNQSQHF.

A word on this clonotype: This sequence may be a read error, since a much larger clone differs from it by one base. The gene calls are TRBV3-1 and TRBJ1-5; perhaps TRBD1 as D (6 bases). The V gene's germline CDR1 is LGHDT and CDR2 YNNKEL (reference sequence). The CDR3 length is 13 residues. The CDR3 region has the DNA TGTGCCAACAGCGAACAGGGTAATCAGCCCCAGCATTTT. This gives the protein CANSEQGNQPQHF.

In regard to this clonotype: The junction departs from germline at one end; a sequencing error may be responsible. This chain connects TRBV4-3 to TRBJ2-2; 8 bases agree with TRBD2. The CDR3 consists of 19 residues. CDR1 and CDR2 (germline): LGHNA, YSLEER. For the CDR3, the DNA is TGCGCCAGCAGCGTACTAACGGGAGGGCCCCGTTCTAACACCGGGGAGCTATTTTTT. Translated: CASSVLTGGPRSNTGELFF.

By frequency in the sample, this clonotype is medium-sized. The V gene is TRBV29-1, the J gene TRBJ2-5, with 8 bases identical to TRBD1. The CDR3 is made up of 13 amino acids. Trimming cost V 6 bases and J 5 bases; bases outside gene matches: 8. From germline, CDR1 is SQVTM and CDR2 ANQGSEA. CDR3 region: CSVVSWTGETQYF. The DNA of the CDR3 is TGCAGCGTCGTCAGTTGGACAGGGGAGACCCAGTACTTC.

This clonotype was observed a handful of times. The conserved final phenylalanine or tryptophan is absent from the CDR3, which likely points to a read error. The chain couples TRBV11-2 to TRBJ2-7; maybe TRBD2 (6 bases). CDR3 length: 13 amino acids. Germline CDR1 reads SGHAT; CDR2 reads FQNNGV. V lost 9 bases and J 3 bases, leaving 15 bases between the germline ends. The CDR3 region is CASKIAGNYEQYS. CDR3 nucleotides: TGTGCCAGTAAGATTGCGGGGAACTACGAGCAGTACTCT.

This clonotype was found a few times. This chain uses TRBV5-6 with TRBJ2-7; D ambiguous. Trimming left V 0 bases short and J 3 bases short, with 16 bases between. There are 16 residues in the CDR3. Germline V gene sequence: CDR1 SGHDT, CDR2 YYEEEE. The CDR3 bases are TGTGCCAGCAGCTTGGCAGTGGGTCTATCCCTCTACGAGCAGTACTTC. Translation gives CASSLAVGLSLYEQYF.

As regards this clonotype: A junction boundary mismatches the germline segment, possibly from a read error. CDR3 DNA sequence: TGCTCCAGCAGGTTAGCGGGGATCCTCTACGAGCAGTACTTC. It translates to CSSRLAGILYEQYF. The gene calls are TRBV5-1 and TRBJ2-7; 8 nucleotides line up with TRBD2. Germline CDR1 SGHRS, CDR2 YFSETQ. The CDR3 loop spans 14 amino acids. Drawing the rest from reference TRBV5-1 and TRBJ2-7, the complete variable domain is KAGVTQTPRYLIKTRGQQVTLSCSPISGHRSVSWYQQTPGQGLQFLFEYFSETQRNKGNFPGRFSGRQFSNSRSEMNVSTLELGDSALYLCSSRLAGILYEQYFGPGTRLTVT.

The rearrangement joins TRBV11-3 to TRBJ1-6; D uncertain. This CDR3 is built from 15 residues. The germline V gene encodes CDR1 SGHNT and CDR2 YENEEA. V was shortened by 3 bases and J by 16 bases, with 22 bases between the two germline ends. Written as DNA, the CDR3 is TGTGCCAGCAGCTTTAGGTGGAGCTATAATTCATCACTCCACTTT. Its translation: CASSFRWSYNSSLHF.

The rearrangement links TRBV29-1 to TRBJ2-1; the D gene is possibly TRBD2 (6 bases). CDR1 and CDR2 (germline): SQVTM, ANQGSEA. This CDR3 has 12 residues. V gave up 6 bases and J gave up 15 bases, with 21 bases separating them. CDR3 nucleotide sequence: TGCAGCGTCGTGGGGTTGGAGGGCCTAACGTTCTTC. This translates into CSVVGLEGLTFF.

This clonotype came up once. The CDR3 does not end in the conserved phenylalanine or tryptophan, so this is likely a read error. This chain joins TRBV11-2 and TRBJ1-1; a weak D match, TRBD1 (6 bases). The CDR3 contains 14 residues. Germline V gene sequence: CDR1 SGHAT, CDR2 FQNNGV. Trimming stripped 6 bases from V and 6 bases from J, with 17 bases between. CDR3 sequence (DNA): TGTGCCAGCAGATATACAAGGGGGATGGCTGAAGCTTTCCTA. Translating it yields CASRYTRGMAEAFL.